This is a list of T cell receptor beta chains from one sample in a study of shared T cell receptors in the human thymus. Profiled with immunoSEQ multiplex PCR; TCRdb holds only in-frame clones, not every one. The table has approximately 400,000 clones, 85% to 95% seen once; the top ten hold around 0.019%. The sequencing sample was made of thymocytes. The receptors originated from a human donor. Both conserved end residues are part of each CDR3. D genes are given only for firm matches. The size of a clone is reported for some rows only, either as once, few or many, or as a class for expanded clones.

V,D,size,J,CDR3,DNA
TRBV7-9,TRBD1,NA,TRBJ1-4,CASSQTGNEKLFF,TGTGCCAGCAGCCAGACAGGGAATGAAAAACTGTTTTTT
TRBV4-1,NA,NA,TRBJ2-1,CASSQDRDRTCYNEQFF,TGCGCCAGCAGCCAAGATCGAGACAGGACTTGCTACAATGAGCAGTTCTTC
TRBV9,TRBD2,NA,TRBJ2-1,CASSVGEATKREVRNEQFF,TGTGCCAGCAGCGTAGGGGAGGCGACTAAGCGGGAGGTGAGGAATGAGCAGTTCTTC
TRBV25-1,NA,NA,TRBJ1-5,CASSDTGNQPQHF,TGTGCCAGCAGTGACACCGGCAATCAGCCCCAGCATTTT
TRBV5-4,NA,NA,TRBJ2-7,CASSPRAGALPPTYEQYF,TGTGCCAGCAGCCCCCGGGCGGGGGCACTTCCTCCTACCTACGAGCAGTACTTC
TRBV11-2,TRBD2,NA,TRBJ2-7,CASSLAGGVEQYF,TGTGCCAGCAGCTTAGCGGGAGGGGTCGAGCAGTACTTC
TRBV27,NA,NA,TRBJ2-7,CASSLGTSHEQYF,TGTGCCAGCAGTTTGGGGACATCCCACGAGCAGTACTTC
TRBV28,NA,NA,TRBJ1-2,CASSLNYGYTF,TGTGCCAGCAGTTTGAACTATGGCTACACCTTC
TRBV29-1,NA,NA,TRBJ2-7,CSVNSGPGRTEQYF,TGCAGCGTTAATTCGGGGCCAGGGCGGACCGAGCAGTACTTC
TRBV27,NA,NA,TRBJ2-7,CASNFTGTSYSYEQYF,TGTGCCAGCAATTTTACCGGGACTTCCTACTCCTACGAGCAGTACTTC
TRBV27,TRBD1,NA,TRBJ1-1,CASSHRTGESSEAFF,TGTGCCAGCAGTCATAGGACAGGGGAGAGCTCTGAAGCTTTCTTT
TRBV9,TRBD1,NA,TRBJ2-5,CASSEGTGGPQETQYF,TGTGCCAGCAGCGAAGGGACAGGGGGGCCCCAAGAGACCCAGTACTTC
TRBV4-2,NA,NA,TRBJ2-2,CASSQVNQLTGELFF,TGTGCCAGCAGCCAAGTCAACCAACTTACCGGGGAGCTGTTTTTT
TRBV9,NA,NA,TRBJ2-7,CASSVGGAASSYEQYF,TGTGCCAGCAGCGTAGGGGGGGCGGCATCCTCCTACGAGCAGTACTTC
TRBV19,TRBD1,NA,TRBJ1-2,CASGDRGLSGYTF,TGTGCCAGTGGGGACAGGGGGCTTTCGGGCTACACCTTC
TRBV4-1,NA,once,TRBJ2-1,CASSQDRVALSSYNEQFF,TGCGCCAGCAGCCAAGATCGAGTGGCGCTGAGCTCCTACAATGAGCAGTTCTTC
TRBV6-5,NA,NA,TRBJ1-1,CASTPAGHSNTEAFF,TGTGCCAGCACCCCGGCAGGGCACTCGAACACTGAAGCTTTCTTT
TRBV14,TRBD1,NA,TRBJ2-1,CASTPGTGGYNEQFF,TGTGCCAGCACCCCCGGGACAGGGGGCTACAATGAGCAGTTCTTC
TRBV27,NA,NA,TRBJ1-2,CASSTEGNPYGYTF,TGTGCCAGCAGTACCGAGGGGAACCCCTATGGCTACACCTTC
TRBV28,NA,NA,TRBJ2-5,CASDGQTGGTQYF,TGTGCCAGCGACGGACAGACGGGGGGGACCCAGTACTTC
TRBV5-1,NA,NA,TRBJ1-2,CASSDREENYGYTF,TGCGCCAGCAGCGATAGGGAAGAGAACTATGGCTACACCTTC
TRBV28,NA,NA,TRBJ1-3,CASSLPGLSGNTIYF,TGTGCCAGCAGTTTGCCGGGGCTCTCTGGAAACACCATATATTTT
TRBV19,TRBD1,NA,TRBJ1-2,CASSIDRRDRVGYTF,TGTGCCAGTAGTATAGACCGCCGGGACAGGGTGGGCTACACCTTC
TRBV14,NA,once,TRBJ2-3,CASSQDQLSSTDTQYF,TGTGCCAGCAGCCAAGATCAGTTATCTAGCACAGATACGCAGTATTTT
TRBV11-3,NA,NA,TRBJ2-1,CASSPDRAGKNNEQFF,TGTGCCAGCAGCCCCGATCGGGCGGGCAAGAACAATGAGCAGTTCTTC
TRBV30,TRBD1,NA,TRBJ2-7,CAWTTGGFSYEQYF,TGTGCCTGGACTACAGGGGGTTTCTCCTACGAGCAGTACTTC
TRBV2,TRBD1,NA,TRBJ2-7,CASSPGQSYEQYF,TGTGCCAGCAGCCCGGGACAGAGTTACGAGCAGTACTTC
TRBV4-3,TRBD1,NA,TRBJ1-2,CASSQGTRQGAVDGYTF,TGCGCCAGCAGCCAAGGGACCAGACAGGGGGCGGTTGATGGCTACACCTTC
TRBV5-1,NA,NA,TRBJ2-7,CASTEGGANAYEQYF,TGCGCCAGCACCGAGGGGGGAGCGAACGCCTACGAGCAGTACTTC
TRBV14,TRBD2,NA,TRBJ2-4,CASSQKPSGIQHKNIQYF,TGTGCCAGCAGCCAAAAGCCTAGCGGGATCCAGCACAAAAACATTCAGTACTTC
TRBV23-1,NA,NA,TRBJ2-3,CASSHGDGRTDTQYF,TGCGCCAGCAGCCACGGCGACGGACGCACAGATACGCAGTATTTT
TRBV5-6,NA,NA,TRBJ2-5,CASSPGGGTPGETQYF,TGTGCCAGCAGCCCCGGTGGCGGGACCCCCGGGGAGACCCAGTACTTC
TRBV7-9,NA,once,TRBJ1-3,CASSRPPSGNTIYF,TGTGCCAGCAGCCGCCCTCCCTCTGGAAACACCATATATTTT
TRBV18,TRBD2,NA,TRBJ2-2,CASSPRLAGANTGELFF,TGTGCCAGCTCACCGCGACTAGCGGGAGCGAACACCGGGGAGCTGTTTTTT
TRBV6-1,TRBD1,NA,TRBJ1-2,CASSAGQAGGYTF,TGTGCCAGCAGCGCGGGACAGGCCGGCGGCTACACCTTC
TRBV15,NA,NA,TRBJ1-3,CATWYLGRGRTGNTIYF,TGTGCCACCTGGTACCTTGGGAGGGGAAGAACTGGAAACACCATATATTTT
TRBV18,NA,NA,TRBJ1-5,CASSPSRGNQPQHF,TGTGCCAGCTCACCATCTAGGGGCAATCAGCCCCAGCATTTT
TRBV2,NA,NA,TRBJ2-7,CASSEVKGTYEQYF,TGTGCCAGCAGTGAAGTCAAGGGCACCTACGAGCAGTACTTC
TRBV29-1,TRBD1,NA,TRBJ1-1,CSAFTGATEAFF,TGCTCGGCCTTCACAGGGGCCACTGAAGCTTTCTTT
TRBV28,NA,NA,TRBJ1-2,CASSLLEYRPRNYGYTF,TGTGCCAGCAGCCTTTTGGAGTACCGCCCAAGAAACTATGGCTACACCTTC
TRBV2,NA,few,TRBJ2-7,CAISGDRGEQYF,TGTGCCATCTCCGGGGACCGGGGCGAGCAGTACTTC